The sequence of this TCR beta chain was determined in a study of Graves' ophthalmopathy and Graves' hyperthyroidism. Germline assignment: CDR1 ENHRY and CDR2 SYGVKD. J was trimmed by 3 bases and V by 10 bases; bases with no gene match: 8. The CDR3 loop spans 14 amino acids. CDR3 regions of TCR beta were amplified from RNA transcripts. First-round RT-PCR used HTBI primers; second-round multiplex PCR followed. TCRdb redid the calling of the multiplex PCR reads with MiXCR, one entry per CDR3 protein. The sample records over a million distinct CDR3 sequences, roughly two fifths being singletons. To note about this clonotype: No conserved phenylalanine or tryptophan ends this CDR3, so it is likely a read error.

Hyperthyroidism patients were newly diagnosed, ill under 2 months, and aged 18 to 65 years. Patients with other autoimmune diseases, uncontrolled infections, pregnancy or lactation were excluded. The J gene is TRBJ2-7, the V gene TRBV10-3; 11 bases agree with TRBD2. The sequenced sample consisted of peripheral blood or thyroid tissue (not recorded which). This sequence originates from an adult man with Graves' hyperthyroidism. The CDR3 reads CASSRGLAGYEQYL. The CDR3 nucleotides read TGTGCCAGCAGCAGAGGACTAGCGGGCTACGAGCAGTACCTC.